This T cell receptor (beta chain) emerged from a study of blood T cell repertoires in COVID-19 (TCRdb year 2020). About the study as a whole: Samples covering the acute and convalescent phases of COVID-19 were provided by collaborators in the United States, Italy and Spain. The material from the prospective study consisted of cDNA or gDNA derived from T cells, B-cell-depleted T cells, or PBMCs. The dataset comprised deeply sampled blood TCRbeta repertoires from subjects exposed to, actively infected with, or recovered from COVID-19. The repertoires were released in a freely available public database meant as a resource for research on the immune response to SARS-CoV-2. The samples were drawn from the first 160 participants of the ongoing ImmuneRACE study and from 950 to 1,500 subjects provided by 6 global collaborators. Sample metadata almost always included a de-identified subject ID, COVID-19 status, age in years and sex. HLA class I and class II types, where available, came from metadata supplied by the sample provider rather than from assay-based typing.

Overall study results and their limits: The quantity of clinical and demographic metadata differed by source and by participant and was supplied without curation.

In Seattle, one collaborating source enrolled patients while the infection was active and tracked those patients longitudinally over the course of disease. The collaborating institutions used their own protocols to collect whole blood in K2EDTA tubes. For TCRbeta analysis, collaborators shipped samples as frozen whole blood, isolated PBMCs, or DNA extracted from either of those sample types. CDR1 and CDR2 (LGHDT, YNNKEL) derive from the germline V gene (reference sequence). The CDR3 contains 18 residues, cysteine and phenylalanine counted. The only DNA kept is the CDR3, 54 bases in frame from the first base. At the junction V is shortened by 0 bases and J by 5 bases; bases outside the gene matches: 4. The immunoSEQ Assay, a bias-controlled multiplex PCR, was used to amplify TCRbeta CDR3 regions from genomic DNA. Turning to the authors' computational methods: The number of nucleated cells in each sample was estimated from the amplification of reference gene primers within the assay. Sequence reads were collapsed and filtered to measure the absolute abundance of every unique TCRbeta CDR3 rearrangement. For each sample, productive Simpson clonality was calculated by taking the square root of Simpson's diversity index across productive rearrangements. TCRdb mirrors the immuneACCESS table, restricted to in-frame sequences. Some clones are absent from its copies; in checked studies, under half trace to an unresolved V gene, and the reason for the others is unknown. The D gene and trimming were derived from the DNA, and the V and J assignments and clone size from that table. The table for this sample lists about 250,000 clones; around 88% of them were counted only once. The ten largest clones take up under 8% of the sample.

This clone is a singleton in its sample. Its antigen specificity is not known. There are no base qualities to consult, and no much larger clone falls within one base. The clonotype comes from a woman aged 25-40 years with COVID-19, enrolled during active disease. Sequenced input: peripheral blood. The sequence joins TRBV3-1 (or the pseudogene TRBV3-2) to TRBJ2-2, with TRBD2 identical over 15 junction bases. CDR3 loop: CASSQDFGTSGRTGELFF. The nucleotide sequence is given as TGTGCCAGCAGCCAAGATTTTGGGACTAGCGGGAGGACCGGGGAGCTGTTTTTT.